Here is one T cell receptor (beta chain) with its context. This entry comes from a study of Ad26.COV2.S vaccination and SARS-CoV-2 variants. TCRdb keeps only in-frame clones here, not all; method: immunoSEQ multiplex PCR. Among fewer than 800,000 clones, 89% were seen once, and the ten largest hold over 1.3%. Treatment given: around 19 received Ad26.COV2.S at low or high dose, single or two shots; roughly 5 received placebo; per-sample allocation not given. Vaccine and placebo recipients were sampled on day 63 after the first injection. The V and J ends lost 0 bases and 1 base respectively, with 6 bases between them. Germline V gene data show CDR1 as GTSNPN and CDR2 as SVGIG (reference sequence). This CDR3 spans 13 amino acids.

V is TRBV30 and J is TRBJ1-1; D call uncertain. This TCR came from a person aged 18-65 years who received the Ad26.COV2.S COVID-19 vaccine or a placebo. The specimen comprised peripheral blood, sampled in a trial of Ad26.COV2.S vaccine versus placebo. The CDR3 DNA reads TGTGCCTGGAGTGTGGACCCGAACACTGAAGCTTTCTTT. It encodes CAWSVDPNTEAFF.